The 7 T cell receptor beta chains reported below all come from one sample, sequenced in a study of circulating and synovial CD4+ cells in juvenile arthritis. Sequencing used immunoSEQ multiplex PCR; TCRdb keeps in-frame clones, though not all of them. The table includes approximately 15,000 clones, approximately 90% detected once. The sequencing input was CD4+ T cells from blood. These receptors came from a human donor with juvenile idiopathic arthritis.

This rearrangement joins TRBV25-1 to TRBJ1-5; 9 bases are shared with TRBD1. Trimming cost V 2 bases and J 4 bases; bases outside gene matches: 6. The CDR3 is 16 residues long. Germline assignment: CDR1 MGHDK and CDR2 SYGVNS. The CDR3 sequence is CASSEGTGRGNQPQHF. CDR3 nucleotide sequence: TGTGCCAGCAGTGAAGGGACAGGGAGGGGGAATCAGCCCCAGCATTTT.

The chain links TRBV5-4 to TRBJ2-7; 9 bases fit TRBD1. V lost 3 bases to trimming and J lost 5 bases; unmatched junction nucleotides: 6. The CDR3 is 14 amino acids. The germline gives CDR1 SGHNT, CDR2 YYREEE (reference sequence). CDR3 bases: TGTGCCAGCAGCTGGGGACAGGGTAGAAACGAGCAGTACTTC. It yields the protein CASSWGQGRNEQYF.

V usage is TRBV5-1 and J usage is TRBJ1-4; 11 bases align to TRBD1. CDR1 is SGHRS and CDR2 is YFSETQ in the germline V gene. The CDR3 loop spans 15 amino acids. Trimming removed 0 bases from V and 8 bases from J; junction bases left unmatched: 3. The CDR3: CASSLAGTGGEKLFF. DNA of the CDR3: TGCGCCAGCAGCTTGGCCGGGACAGGGGGAGAAAAACTGTTTTTT.

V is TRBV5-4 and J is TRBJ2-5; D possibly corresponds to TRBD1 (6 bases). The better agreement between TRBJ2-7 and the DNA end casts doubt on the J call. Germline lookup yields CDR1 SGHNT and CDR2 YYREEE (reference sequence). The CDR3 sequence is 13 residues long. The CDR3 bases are TGTGCCAGCAGCTTGGACAGGGAGCGCGAGCAGTACTTC. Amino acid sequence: CASSLDREREQYF.

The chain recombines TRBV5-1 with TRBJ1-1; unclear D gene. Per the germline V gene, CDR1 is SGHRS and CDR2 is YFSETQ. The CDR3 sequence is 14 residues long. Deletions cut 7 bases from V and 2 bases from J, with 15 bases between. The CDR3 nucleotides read TGCGCCAGCGGAGGGAGAAACCCCAACACTGAAGCTTTCTTT. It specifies CASGGRNPNTEAFF.

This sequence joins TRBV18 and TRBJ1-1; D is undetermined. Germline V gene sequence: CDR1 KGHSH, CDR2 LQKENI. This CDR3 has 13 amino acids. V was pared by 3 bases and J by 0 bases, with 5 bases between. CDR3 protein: CASSPLVNTEAFF. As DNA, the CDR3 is TGTGCCAGCTCACCTTTAGTGAACACTGAAGCTTTCTTT.

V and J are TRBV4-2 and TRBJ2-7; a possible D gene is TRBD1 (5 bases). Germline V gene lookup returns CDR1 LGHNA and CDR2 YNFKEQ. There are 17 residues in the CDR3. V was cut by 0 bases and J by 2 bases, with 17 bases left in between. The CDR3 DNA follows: TGTGCCAGCAGCCAAGACCACCGACAGAACGCACCCTACGAGCAGTACTTC. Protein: CASSQDHRQNAPYEQYF.